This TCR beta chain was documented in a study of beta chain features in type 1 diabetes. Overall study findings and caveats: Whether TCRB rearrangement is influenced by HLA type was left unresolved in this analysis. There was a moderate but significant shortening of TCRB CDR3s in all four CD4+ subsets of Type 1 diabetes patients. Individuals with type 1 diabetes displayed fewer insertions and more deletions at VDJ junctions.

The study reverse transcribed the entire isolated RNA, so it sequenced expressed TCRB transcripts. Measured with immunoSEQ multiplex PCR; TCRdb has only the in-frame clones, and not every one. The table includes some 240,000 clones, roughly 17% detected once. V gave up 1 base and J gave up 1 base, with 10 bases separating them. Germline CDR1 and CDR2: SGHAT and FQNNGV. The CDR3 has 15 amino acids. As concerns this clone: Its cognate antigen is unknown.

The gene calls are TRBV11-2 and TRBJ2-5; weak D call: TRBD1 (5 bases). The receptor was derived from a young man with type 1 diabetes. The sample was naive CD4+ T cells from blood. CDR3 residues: CASSLAPQAQETQYF. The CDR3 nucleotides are TGTGCCAGCAGCTTAGCCCCACAGGCCCAAGAGACCCAGTACTTC.